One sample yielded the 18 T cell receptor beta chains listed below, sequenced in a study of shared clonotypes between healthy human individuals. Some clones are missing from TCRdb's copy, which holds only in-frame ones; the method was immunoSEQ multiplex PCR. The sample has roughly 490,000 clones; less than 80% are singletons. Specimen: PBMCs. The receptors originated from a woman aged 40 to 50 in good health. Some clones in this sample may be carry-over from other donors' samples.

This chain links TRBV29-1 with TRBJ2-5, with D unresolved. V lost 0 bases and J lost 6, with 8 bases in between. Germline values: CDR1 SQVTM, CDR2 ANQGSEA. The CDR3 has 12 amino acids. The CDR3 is CSVEETGKTQYF. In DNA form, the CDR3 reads TGCAGCGTTGAAGAGACTGGCAAGACCCAGTACTTC.

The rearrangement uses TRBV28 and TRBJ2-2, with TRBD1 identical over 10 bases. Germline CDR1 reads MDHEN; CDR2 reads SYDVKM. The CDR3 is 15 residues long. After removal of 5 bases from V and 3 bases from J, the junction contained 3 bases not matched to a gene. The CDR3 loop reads CASSAGTGDTGELFF. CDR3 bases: TGTGCCAGCAGTGCCGGGACAGGGGACACCGGGGAGCTGTTTTTT.

This CDR3 reads CASSRGEANYGYTF. Written as DNA, the CDR3 is TGTGCCAGCTCACGGGGCGAGGCTAACTATGGCTACACCTTC. The genes are TRBV18 and TRBJ1-2, with a tentative D call TRBD1 (5 bases). CDR3 length: 14 residues. Germline V gene data show CDR1 as KGHSH and CDR2 as LQKENI. Trimming cost V 4 bases and J 0 bases, with 9 bases left between them.

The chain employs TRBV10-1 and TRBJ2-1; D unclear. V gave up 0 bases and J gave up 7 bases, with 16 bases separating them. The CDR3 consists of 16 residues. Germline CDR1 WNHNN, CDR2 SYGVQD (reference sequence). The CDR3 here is CASSESTRPPWNEQFF. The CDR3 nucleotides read TGCGCCAGCAGTGAGTCGACTCGACCCCCCTGGAATGAGCAGTTCTTC.

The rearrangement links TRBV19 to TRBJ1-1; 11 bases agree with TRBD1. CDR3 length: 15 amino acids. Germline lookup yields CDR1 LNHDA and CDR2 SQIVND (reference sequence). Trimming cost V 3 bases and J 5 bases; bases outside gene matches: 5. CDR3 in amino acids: CASSMPDRGRTEAFF. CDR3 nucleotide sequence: TGTGCCAGTAGTATGCCGGACAGGGGGCGGACTGAAGCTTTCTTT.

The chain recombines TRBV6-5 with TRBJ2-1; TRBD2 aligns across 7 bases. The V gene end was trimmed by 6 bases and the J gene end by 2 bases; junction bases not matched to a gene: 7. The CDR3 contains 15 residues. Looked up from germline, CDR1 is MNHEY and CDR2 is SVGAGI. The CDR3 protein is CASRRGRSPYNEQFF. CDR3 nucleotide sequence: TGTGCCAGCAGACGCGGGAGATCGCCCTACAATGAGCAGTTCTTC.

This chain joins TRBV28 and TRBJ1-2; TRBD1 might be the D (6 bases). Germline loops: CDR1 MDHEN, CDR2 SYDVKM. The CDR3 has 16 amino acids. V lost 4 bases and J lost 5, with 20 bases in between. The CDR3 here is CASSWILGARWYGYTF. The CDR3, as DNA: TGTGCCAGCAGTTGGATCTTGGGGGCGCGGTGGTATGGCTACACCTTC.

The CDR3 sequence is CASRLNQGGSYGYTF. The CDR3 nucleotides are TGTGCCAGCAGGTTAAACCAGGGCGGGAGCTATGGCTACACCTTC. The chain links TRBV2 to TRBJ1-2, with D possibly being TRBD1 (5 bases). The germline V gene encodes CDR1 SNHLY and CDR2 FYNNEI. V was cut by 6 bases and J by 4 bases, with 18 bases left in between. This CDR3 contains 15 residues.

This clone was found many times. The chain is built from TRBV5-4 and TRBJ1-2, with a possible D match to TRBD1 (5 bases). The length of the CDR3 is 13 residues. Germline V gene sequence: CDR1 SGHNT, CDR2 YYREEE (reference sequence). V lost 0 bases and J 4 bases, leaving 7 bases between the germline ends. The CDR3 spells CASSLVGVYGYTF. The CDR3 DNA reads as TGTGCCAGCAGCTTGGTGGGGGTCTATGGCTACACCTTC.

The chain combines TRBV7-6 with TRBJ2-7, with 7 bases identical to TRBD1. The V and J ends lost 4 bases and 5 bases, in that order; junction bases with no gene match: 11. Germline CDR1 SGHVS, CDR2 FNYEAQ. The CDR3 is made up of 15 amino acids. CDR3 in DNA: TGTGCCAGCAGCTCTTTGACAGGGCCCCCTCACGAGCAGTACTTC. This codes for CASSSLTGPPHEQYF.

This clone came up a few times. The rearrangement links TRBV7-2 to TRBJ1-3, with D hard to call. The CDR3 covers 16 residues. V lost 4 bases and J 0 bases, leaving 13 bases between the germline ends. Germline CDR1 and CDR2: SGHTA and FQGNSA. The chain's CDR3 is CASSSPWAVSGNTIYF. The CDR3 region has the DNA TGTGCCAGCAGCTCCCCGTGGGCCGTCTCTGGAAACACCATATATTTT.

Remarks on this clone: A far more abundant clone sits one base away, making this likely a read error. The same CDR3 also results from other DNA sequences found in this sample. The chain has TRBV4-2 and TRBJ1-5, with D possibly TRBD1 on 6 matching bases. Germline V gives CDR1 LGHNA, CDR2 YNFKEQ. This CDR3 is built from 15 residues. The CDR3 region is CASSQDEGGHQPQHF. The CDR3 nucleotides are TGTGCCAGCAGCCAAGATGAGGGGGGCCATCAGCCCCAGCACTTT.

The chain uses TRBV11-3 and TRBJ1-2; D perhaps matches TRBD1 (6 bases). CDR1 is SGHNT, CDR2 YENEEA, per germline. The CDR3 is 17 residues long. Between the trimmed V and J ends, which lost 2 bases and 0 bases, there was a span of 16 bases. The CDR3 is CASSLRERGGSNYGYTF. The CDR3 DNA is TGTGCCAGCAGCTTAAGGGAGCGGGGGGGCTCTAACTATGGCTACACCTTC.

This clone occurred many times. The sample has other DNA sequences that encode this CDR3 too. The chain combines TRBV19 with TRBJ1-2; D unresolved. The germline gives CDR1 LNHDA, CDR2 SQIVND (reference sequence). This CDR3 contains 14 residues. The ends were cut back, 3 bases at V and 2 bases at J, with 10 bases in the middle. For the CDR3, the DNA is TGTGCCAGTAGTATCCCGGGATTGAACTATGGCTACACCTTC. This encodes CASSIPGLNYGYTF.

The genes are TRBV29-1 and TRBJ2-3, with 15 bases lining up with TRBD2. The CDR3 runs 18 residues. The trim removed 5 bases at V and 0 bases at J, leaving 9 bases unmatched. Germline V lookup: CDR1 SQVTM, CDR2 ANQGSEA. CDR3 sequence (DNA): TGCAGCGTTTCACGGACTAGCGGGAGGGTAGCTAGCACAGATACGCAGTATTTT. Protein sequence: CSVSRTSGRVASTDTQYF.

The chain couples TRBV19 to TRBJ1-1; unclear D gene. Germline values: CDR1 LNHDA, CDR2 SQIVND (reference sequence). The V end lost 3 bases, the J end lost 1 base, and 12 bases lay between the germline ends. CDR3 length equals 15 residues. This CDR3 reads CASSIYGSPNTEAFF. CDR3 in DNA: TGTGCCAGTAGTATTTACGGCAGCCCGAACACTGAAGCTTTCTTT.

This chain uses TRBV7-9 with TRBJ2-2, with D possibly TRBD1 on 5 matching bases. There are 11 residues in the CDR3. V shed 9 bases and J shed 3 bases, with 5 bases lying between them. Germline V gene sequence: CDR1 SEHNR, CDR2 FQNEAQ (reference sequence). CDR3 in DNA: TGTGCCAGAGGGGACACCGGGGAGCTGTTTTTT. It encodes CARGDTGELFF.

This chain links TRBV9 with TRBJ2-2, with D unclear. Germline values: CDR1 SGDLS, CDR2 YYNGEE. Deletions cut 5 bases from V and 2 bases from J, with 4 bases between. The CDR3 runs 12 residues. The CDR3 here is CASRGNTGELFF. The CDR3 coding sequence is TGTGCCAGCAGGGGTAACACCGGGGAGCTGTTTTTT.